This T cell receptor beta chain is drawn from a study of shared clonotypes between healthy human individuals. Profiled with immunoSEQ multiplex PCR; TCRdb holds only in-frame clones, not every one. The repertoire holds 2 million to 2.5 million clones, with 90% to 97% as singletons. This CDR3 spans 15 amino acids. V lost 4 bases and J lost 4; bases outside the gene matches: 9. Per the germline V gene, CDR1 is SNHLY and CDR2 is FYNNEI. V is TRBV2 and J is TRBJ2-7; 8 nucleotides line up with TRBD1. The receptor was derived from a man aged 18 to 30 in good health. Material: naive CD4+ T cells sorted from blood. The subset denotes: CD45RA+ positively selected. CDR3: CASSAGQGKEYEQYF. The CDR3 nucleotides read TGTGCCAGCAGTGCCGGACAGGGCAAGGAGTACGAGCAGTACTTC.